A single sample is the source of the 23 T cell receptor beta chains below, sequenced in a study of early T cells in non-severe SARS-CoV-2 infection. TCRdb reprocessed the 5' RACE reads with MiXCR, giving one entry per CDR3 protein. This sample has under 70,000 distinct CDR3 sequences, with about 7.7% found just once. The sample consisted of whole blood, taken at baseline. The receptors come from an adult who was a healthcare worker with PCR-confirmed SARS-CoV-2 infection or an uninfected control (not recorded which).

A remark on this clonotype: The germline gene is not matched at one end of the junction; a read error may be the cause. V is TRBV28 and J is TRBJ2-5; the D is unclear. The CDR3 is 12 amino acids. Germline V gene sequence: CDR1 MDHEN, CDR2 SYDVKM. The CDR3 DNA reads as TGTGTCAGCAGTCCCTCCCAAGAGACCCAGTACTTC. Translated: CVSSPSQETQYF.

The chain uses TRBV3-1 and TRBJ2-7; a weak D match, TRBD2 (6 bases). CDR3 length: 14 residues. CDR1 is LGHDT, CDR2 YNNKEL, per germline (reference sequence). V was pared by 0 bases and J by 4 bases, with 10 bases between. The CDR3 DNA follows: TGTGCCAGCAGCCAAGACGGGGGAGGTTACGAGCAGTACTTC. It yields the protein CASSQDGGGYEQYF.

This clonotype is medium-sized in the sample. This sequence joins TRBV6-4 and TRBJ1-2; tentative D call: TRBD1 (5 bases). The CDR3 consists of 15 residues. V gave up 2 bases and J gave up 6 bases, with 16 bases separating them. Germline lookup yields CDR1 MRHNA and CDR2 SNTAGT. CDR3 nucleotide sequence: TGTGCCAGCAGTGACACACCACAGGCGCTTCATGGCTACACCTTC. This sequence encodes CASSDTPQALHGYTF.

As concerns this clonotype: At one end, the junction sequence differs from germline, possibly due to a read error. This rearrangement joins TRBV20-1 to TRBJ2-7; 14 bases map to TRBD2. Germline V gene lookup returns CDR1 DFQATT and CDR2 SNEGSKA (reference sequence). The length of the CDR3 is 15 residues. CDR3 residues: CSAFGTSGSGVGVDF. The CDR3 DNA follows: TGCAGTGCTTTCGGGACTAGCGGGAGCGGGGTTGGTGTTGACTTC.

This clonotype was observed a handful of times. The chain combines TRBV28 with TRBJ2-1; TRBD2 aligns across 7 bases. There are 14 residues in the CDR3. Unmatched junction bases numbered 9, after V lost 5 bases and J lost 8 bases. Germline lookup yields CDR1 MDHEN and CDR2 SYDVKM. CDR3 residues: CASSAGGSGYEQFF. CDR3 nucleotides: TGTGCCAGCAGTGCGGGCGGGAGCGGGTATGAGCAGTTCTTC.

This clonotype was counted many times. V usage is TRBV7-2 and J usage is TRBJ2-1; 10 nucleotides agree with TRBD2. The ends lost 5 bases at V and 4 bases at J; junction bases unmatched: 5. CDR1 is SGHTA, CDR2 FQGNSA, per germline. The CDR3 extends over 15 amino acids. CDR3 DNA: TGTGCCAGCAGCAGGGGACTAGCGCCGTACAATGAGCAGTTCTTC. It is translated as CASSRGLAPYNEQFF.

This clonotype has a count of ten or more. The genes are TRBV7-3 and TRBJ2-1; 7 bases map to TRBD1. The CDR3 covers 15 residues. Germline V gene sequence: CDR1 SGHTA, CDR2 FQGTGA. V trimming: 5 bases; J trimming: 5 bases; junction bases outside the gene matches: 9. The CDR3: CASSQMTGRDNEQFF. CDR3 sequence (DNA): TGTGCCAGCAGCCAAATGACAGGGCGAGACAATGAGCAGTTCTTC.

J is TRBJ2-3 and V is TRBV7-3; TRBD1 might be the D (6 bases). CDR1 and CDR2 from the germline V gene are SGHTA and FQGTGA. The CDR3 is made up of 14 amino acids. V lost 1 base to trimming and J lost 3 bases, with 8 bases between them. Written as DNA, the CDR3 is TGTGCCAGCAGCTTAAGGACAGAGACAGATACGCAGTATTTT. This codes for CASSLRTETDTQYF.

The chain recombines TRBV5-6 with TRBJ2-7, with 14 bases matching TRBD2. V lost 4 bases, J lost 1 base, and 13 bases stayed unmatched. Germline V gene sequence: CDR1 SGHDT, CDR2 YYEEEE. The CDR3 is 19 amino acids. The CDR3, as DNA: TGTGCCAGCAGCGTACGACTAGCGGGAGGGCCCTCGAGATCCTACGAGCAGTACTTC. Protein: CASSVRLAGGPSRSYEQYF.

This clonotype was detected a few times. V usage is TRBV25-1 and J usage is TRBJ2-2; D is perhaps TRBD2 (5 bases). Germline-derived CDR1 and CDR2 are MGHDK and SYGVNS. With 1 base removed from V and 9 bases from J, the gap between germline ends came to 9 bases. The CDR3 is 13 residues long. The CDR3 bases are TGTGCCAGCAGTGAATCATTAGCGAGGGAGCTGTTTTTT. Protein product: CASSESLARELFF.

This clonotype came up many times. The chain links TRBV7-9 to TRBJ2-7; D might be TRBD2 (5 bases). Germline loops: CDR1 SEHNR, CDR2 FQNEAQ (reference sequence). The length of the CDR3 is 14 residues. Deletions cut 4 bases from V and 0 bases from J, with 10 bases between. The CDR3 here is CASSSVGSSYEQYF. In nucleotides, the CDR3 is TGTGCCAGCAGCTCAGTGGGGAGCTCCTACGAGCAGTACTTC. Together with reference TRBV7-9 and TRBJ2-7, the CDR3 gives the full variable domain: DTGVSQNPRHKITKRGQNVTFRCDPISEHNRLYWYRQTLGQGPEFLTYFQNEAQLEKSRLLSDRFSAERPKGSFSTLEIQRTEQGDSAMYLCASSSVGSSYEQYFGPGTRLTVT.

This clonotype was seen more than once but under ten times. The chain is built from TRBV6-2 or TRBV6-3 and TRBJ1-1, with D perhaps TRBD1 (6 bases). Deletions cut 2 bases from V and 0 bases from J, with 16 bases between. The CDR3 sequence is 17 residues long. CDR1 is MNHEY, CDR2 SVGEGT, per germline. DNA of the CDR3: TGTGCCAGCAGTTACGGTCTTACAGGGCCTCTGAACACTGAAGCTTTCTTT. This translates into CASSYGLTGPLNTEAFF.

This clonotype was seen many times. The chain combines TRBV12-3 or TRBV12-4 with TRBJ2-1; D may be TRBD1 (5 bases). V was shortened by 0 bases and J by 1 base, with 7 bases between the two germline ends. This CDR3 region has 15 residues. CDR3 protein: CASSLARTSYNEQFF. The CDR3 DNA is TGTGCCAGCAGTTTAGCGAGGACATCCTACAATGAGCAGTTCTTC.

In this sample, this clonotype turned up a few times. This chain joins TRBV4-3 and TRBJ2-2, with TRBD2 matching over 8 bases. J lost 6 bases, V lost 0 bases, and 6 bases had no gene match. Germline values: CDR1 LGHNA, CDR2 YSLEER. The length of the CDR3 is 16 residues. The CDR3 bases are TGCGCCAGCAGCCAAGAAGGACTAGCCCCCCCCGGGGAGCTGTTTTTT. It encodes CASSQEGLAPPGELFF.

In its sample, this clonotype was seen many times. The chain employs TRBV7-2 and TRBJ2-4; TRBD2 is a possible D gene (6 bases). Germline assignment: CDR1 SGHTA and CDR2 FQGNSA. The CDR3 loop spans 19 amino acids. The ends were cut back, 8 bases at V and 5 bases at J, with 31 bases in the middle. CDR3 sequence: CASGRWGGGFYSYENIQYF. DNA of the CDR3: TGTGCCAGCGGAAGGTGGGGAGGAGGCTTCTATTCGTACGAAAACATTCAGTACTTC.

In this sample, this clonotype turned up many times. CDR3 nucleotides: TGTGCCAGCAGGACCGGGACTAGCGGAGGGGGTCGAGAAGATACGCAGTATTTT. This gives the protein CASRTGTSGGGREDTQYF. The gene calls are TRBV27 and TRBJ2-3; 11 bases are shared with TRBD2. This CDR3 region has 18 residues. Germline lookup yields CDR1 MNHEY and CDR2 SMNVEV (reference sequence). The junction had 16 bases not matched to a gene; V was cut back by 6 bases and J by 5 bases.

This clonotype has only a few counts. The CDR3 sequence is CSVEDGGRGAYEQYF. The CDR3 bases are TGCAGCGTTGAAGACGGAGGGAGGGGGGCCTACGAGCAGTACTTC. The chain combines TRBV29-1 with TRBJ2-7, with D possibly TRBD2 on 7 matching bases. Deletions cut 0 bases from V and 2 bases from J, with 14 bases between. CDR3 length equals 15 residues. Germline V gene data show CDR1 as SQVTM and CDR2 as ANQGSEA.

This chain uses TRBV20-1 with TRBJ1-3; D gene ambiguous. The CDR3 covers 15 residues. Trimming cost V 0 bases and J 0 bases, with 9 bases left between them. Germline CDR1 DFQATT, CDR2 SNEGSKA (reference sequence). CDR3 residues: CSARDGSLSGNTIYF. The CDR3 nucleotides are TGCAGTGCTAGAGATGGAAGTCTCTCTGGAAACACCATATATTTT.

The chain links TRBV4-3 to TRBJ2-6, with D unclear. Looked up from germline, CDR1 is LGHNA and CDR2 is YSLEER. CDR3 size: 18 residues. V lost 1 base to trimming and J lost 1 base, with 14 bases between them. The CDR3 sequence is CASSQVTATTSGANVLTF. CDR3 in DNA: TGCGCCAGCAGCCAAGTTACGGCAACAACTTCTGGGGCCAACGTCCTGACTTTC.

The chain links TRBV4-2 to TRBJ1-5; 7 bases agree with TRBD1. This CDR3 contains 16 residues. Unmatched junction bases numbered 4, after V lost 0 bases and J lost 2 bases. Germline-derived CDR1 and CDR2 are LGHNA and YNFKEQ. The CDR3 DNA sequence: TGTGCCAGCAGCCAAGAAGACAGGGTGGGCAATCAGCCCCAGCATTTT. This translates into CASSQEDRVGNQPQHF.

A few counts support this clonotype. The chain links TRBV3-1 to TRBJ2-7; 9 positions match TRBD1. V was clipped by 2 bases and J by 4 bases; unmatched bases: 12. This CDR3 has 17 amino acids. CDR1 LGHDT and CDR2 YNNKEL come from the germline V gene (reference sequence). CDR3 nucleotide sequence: TGTGCCAGCAGCCAAATCCGGGACAGGGCCCCAGGGTACGAGCAGTACTTC. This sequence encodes CASSQIRDRAPGYEQYF.

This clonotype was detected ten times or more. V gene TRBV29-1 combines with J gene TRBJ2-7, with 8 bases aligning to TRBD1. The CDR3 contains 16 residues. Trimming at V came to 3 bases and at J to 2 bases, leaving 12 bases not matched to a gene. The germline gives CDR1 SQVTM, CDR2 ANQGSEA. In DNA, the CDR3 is TGCAGCGTTGAGACGCGGACAGGGTCTAGCGCCTACGAGCAGTACTTC. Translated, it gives CSVETRTGSSAYEQYF.

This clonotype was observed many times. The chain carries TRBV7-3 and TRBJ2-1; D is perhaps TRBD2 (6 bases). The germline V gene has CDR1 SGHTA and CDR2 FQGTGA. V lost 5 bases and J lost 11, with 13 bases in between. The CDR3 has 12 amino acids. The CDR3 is CASSAQTSKQFF. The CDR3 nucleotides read TGTGCCAGCAGCGCCCAGACTAGTAAGCAGTTCTTC.